Listed below are T cell receptor beta chains from one sample, sequenced in a study of blood T cell repertoires in COVID-19. Measured with immunoSEQ multiplex PCR; TCRdb has only the in-frame clones, and not every one. The data contain 200,000 or so clones, around 87% of them singletons. The sample was PBMCs or T cells enriched from blood (not recorded which). Source of these receptors: a man aged 25-45 years in a cohort exposed to, infected with or recovered from COVID-19 (not recorded which). CDR3s include the opening cysteine and the closing phenylalanine or tryptophan. The order of the fields is D gene, J gene, clone size, CDR3 length, V gene, CDR3 DNA, CDR3 protein. The D gene is left open where the match is weak. Rows give clone size only sometimes, using once, few, many, or a class for an expanded clone.

TRBD1 TRBJ2-7 NA 12 TRBV28 TGTGCCAGCAGTGATGACAGGGACGAGCAGTACTTC CASSDDRDEQYF
NA TRBJ2-7 NA 12 TRBV6-5 TGTGCCAGCAGTTCTTCCAGAACCGAGCAGTACTTC CASSSSRTEQYF
TRBD1 TRBJ1-1 NA 15 TRBV28 TGTGCCAGCAGGCCAGGGGGAGAGGGGAACACTGAAGCTTTCTTT CASRPGGEGNTEAFF
TRBD2 TRBJ2-1 NA 16 TRBV7-3 TGTGCCAGCAGCTCCCCGCGTCACGGGAGGGGAAATGAGCAGTTCTTC CASSSPRHGRGNEQFF
NA TRBJ1-2 NA 13 TRBV13 TGTGCCAGCAGCGTGGGGAGGGACTATGGCTACACCTTC CASSVGRDYGYTF
TRBD1 TRBJ2-7 NA 14 TRBV7-2 TGTGCCAGCAGCGGACCGGGACAGGGCTACGAGCAGTACTTC CASSGPGQGYEQYF
TRBD2 TRBJ2-1 NA 17 TRBV29-1 TGCAGCGTTGTGCGACTAGCGGGAGGAAGTTCCTACAATGAGCAGTTCTTC CSVVRLAGGSSYNEQFF
TRBD2 TRBJ2-2 NA 16 TRBV5-1 TGCGCCAGCAGTCTGACTAGCGGGAGTGTCACCGGGGAGCTGTTTTTT CASSLTSGSVTGELFF
TRBD2 TRBJ2-5 NA 16 TRBV15 TGTGCCACCAGCAGAGATCAGTCTAGCGGGACAGAGACCCAGTACTTC CATSRDQSSGTETQYF
TRBD2 TRBJ2-1 NA 16 TRBV5-8 TGTGCCAGCAGCCCCTGGAGCGGGAGGGCAATTAGTGAGCAGTTCTTC CASSPWSGRAISEQFF
NA TRBJ2-1 NA 16 TRBV10-3 TGTGCCATCAGTGAGCCGGGACAAACTAAGAGCAGTGAGCAGTTCTTC CAISEPGQTKSSEQFF
NA TRBJ2-3 NA 14 TRBV2 TGTGCCAGCAGTGAAACCCCTAGGACAGATACGCAGTATTTT CASSETPRTDTQYF
NA TRBJ2-7 NA 15 TRBV5-5 TGTGCCAGCAGCTATGGTCACGGAGGCTCCTACGAGCAGTACTTC CASSYGHGGSYEQYF
TRBD2 TRBJ2-1 NA 16 TRBV4-2 TGTGCCAGCAGCCAAGGTACTAGCGGGAGTGGCAATGAGCAGTTCTTC CASSQGTSGSGNEQFF
TRBD2 TRBJ2-1 NA 13 TRBV28 TGTGCCAGCAGTTCACTAGCGGGAGATGAGCAGTTCTTC CASSSLAGDEQFF
NA TRBJ2-1 NA 17 TRBV18 TGTGCCAGCTCAGGGAGGTTCCATGGAGTTTCCTACAATGAGCAGTTCTTC CASSGRFHGVSYNEQFF
NA TRBJ2-7 NA 11 TRBV20-1 TGCAGTGCTCACCACACCTACGAGCAGTACTTC CSAHHTYEQYF
NA TRBJ2-7 NA 12 TRBV6-5 TGTGCCAGCGCCGGACAGTCCTACGAGCAGTACTTC CASAGQSYEQYF
TRBD2 TRBJ2-7 NA 15 TRBV4-3 TGCGCCAGCAGCCGAGGGACTAGCGGGAACTACGAGCAGTACTTC CASSRGTSGNYEQYF
NA TRBJ2-1 NA 10 TRBV20-1 TGCAGTGCTCGCTACAATGAGCAGTTCTTC CSARYNEQFF
TRBD1 TRBJ1-1 NA 15 TRBV3-1/TRBV3-2 TGTGCCAGTCGTCCCCAGGACAGGTTGAACACTGAAGCTTTCTTT CASRPQDRLNTEAFF
NA TRBJ1-1 NA 14 TRBV4-2 TGTGCCAGCAGCCAGGAGGGAGGGAACACTGAAGCTTTCTTT CASSQEGGNTEAFF
TRBD1 TRBJ1-5 NA 13 TRBV10-3 TGTGCGACCAGGGGGGAGAGCAATCAGCCCCAGCATTTT CATRGESNQPQHF
NA TRBJ2-5 NA 12 TRBV12-3/TRBV12-4 TGTGCCAGCAGTTTAGCTCGGGAGACCCAGTACTTC CASSLARETQYF
NA TRBJ1-1 NA 13 TRBV7-9 TGTGCCAGCTTTCACAGGGTAGACACTGAAGCTTTCTTT CASFHRVDTEAFF
NA TRBJ2-1 NA 14 TRBV7-6 TGTGCCAGCAGCGCCCCCGGGACTGCCAATGAGCAGTTCTTC CASSAPGTANEQFF
NA TRBJ1-1 NA 15 TRBV18 TGTGCCAGCTCACTACGGGGGGTTGCGAACACTGAAGCTTTCTTT CASSLRGVANTEAFF
NA TRBJ1-1 NA 14 TRBV11-2 TGTGCCAGCAGCTTATTCAGGGAGAACACTGAAGCTTTCTTT CASSLFRENTEAFF
NA TRBJ2-2 NA 11 TRBV5-1 TGCGCCAGCAGTATAACCGGGGAGCTGTTTTTT CASSITGELFF
TRBD2 TRBJ2-3 NA 14 TRBV27 TGTGCCAGCGGGAGGGAAGCGGGAGTAGATACGCAGTATTTT CASGREAGVDTQYF
NA TRBJ1-5 NA 14 TRBV19 TGTGCCAGTAGTATCCGTGAGGGCGGGCAGCCCCAGCATTTT CASSIREGGQPQHF
NA TRBJ2-7 NA 13 TRBV6-6 TGTGCCAGCACTCCCCGGGGAGACTACGAGCAGTACTTC CASTPRGDYEQYF
TRBD1 TRBJ1-1 NA 15 TRBV2 TGTGCCAGCAGTGAAGGAGGGGGCAGGAACACTGAAGCTTTCTTT CASSEGGGRNTEAFF
TRBD1 TRBJ1-2 NA 15 TRBV27 TGTGCCAGCAGTCCAGGGACAGGGATTGGGTATGGCTACACCTTC CASSPGTGIGYGYTF
NA TRBJ2-7 NA 15 TRBV19 TGTGCCAGTAGTAACCAGGGGACGGTCTCCTACGAGCAGTACTTC CASSNQGTVSYEQYF
NA TRBJ2-1 few 13 TRBV19 TGTGCCAGTAGTAACTTAAGCGGGCGGGAGCAGTTCTTC CASSNLSGREQFF
NA TRBJ1-1 NA 14 TRBV6-5 TGTGCCAGTCGCAAACCGGGGGTCTGGACTGAAGCTTTCTTT CASRKPGVWTEAFF
TRBD2 TRBJ2-5 NA 15 TRBV5-1 TGCGCCAGCAGCTTGGGTAGCGGGCCTCAAGAGACCCAGTACTTC CASSLGSGPQETQYF
NA TRBJ1-3 NA 12 TRBV13 TGTGCCAGCAGCTTCGCAGGGAACACCATATATTTT CASSFAGNTIYF
NA TRBJ1-1 NA 14 TRBV5-6 TGTGCCAGCAGCTTGGCCTACTTCCAGGCTGAAGCTTTCTTT CASSLAYFQAEAFF
NA TRBJ2-7 NA 14 TRBV7-9 TGTGCCAGCAGCTTAGAACACCTCTCCTACGAGCAGTACTTC CASSLEHLSYEQYF
NA TRBJ1-1 NA 12 TRBV7-9 TGTGCCAGCAGCTTAGGGGCACCTGAAGCTTTCTTT CASSLGAPEAFF
TRBD1 TRBJ2-1 NA 16 TRBV5-1 TGCGCCAGCAGCTTGGCATGGGACAGGGTCCACAATGAGCAGTTCTTC CASSLAWDRVHNEQFF
NA TRBJ2-3 NA 15 TRBV7-2 TGTGCCAGCAGCTTAGCGGACTGGAGCACAGATACGCAGTATTTT CASSLADWSTDTQYF
NA TRBJ2-7 NA 12 TRBV18 TGTGCCAGCTCACCCCCCACCTACGAGCAGTACTTC CASSPPTYEQYF
NA TRBJ1-6 once 16 TRBV18 TGTGCCAGCTCACCAGTTGGGGGCTCGGGGAATTCACCCCTCCACTTT CASSPVGGSGNSPLHF
TRBD2 TRBJ2-3 NA 17 TRBV27 TGTGCCAGCAGCCACCTACAGCGGGAGGGCCCTTCAGATACGCAGTATTTT CASSHLQREGPSDTQYF
TRBD1 TRBJ1-2 once 14 TRBV28 TGTGCCAGCAGCCTACAGGGGACTCTCTATGGCTACACCTTC CASSLQGTLYGYTF
NA TRBJ2-7 NA 15 TRBV27 TGTGCCAGCAGCCCACAGGATCTTCCTGCCTACGAGCAGTACTTC CASSPQDLPAYEQYF
TRBD2 TRBJ2-2 NA 15 TRBV6-6 TGTGCCAGCAGCATCAGCGGGAGGAAGACCGGGGAGCTGTTTTTT CASSISGRKTGELFF
TRBD1 TRBJ2-2 NA 16 TRBV20-1 TGCAGTGCTAGTCGGGTCGGGACAGGGGTGGTCGGGGAGCTGTTTTTT CSASRVGTGVVGELFF
NA TRBJ1-2 NA 8 TRBV7-6 TGTGCCAGCAGTTCCAGGGGCTTC CASSSRGF
NA TRBJ2-7 NA 15 TRBV6-1 TGTGCCAGCAGTGAAGCGAGCGGGCGTGCCTACGAGCAGTACTTC CASSEASGRAYEQYF
NA TRBJ1-3 NA 15 TRBV15 TGTGCCACCAGCAGAGAGGGGAGCTCTGGAAACACCATATATTTT CATSREGSSGNTIYF
TRBD2 TRBJ2-3 NA 15 TRBV16 TGTGCCAGCAGTCCAACTAGCGGCAACACAGATACGCAGTATTTT CASSPTSGNTDTQYF